These 13 T cell receptor beta chains were sequenced from one sample in a study of CD8 T cells in ankylosing spondylitis (dated by TCRdb to the late 2010s). Receptor libraries were prepared by 5' RACE. For sequencing, an Illumina HiSeq 2500 was employed. Starting from the raw public reads, TCRdb applied fastp trimming at Q25, assembled clones with MiXCR and retained in-frame beta chains. Rows with a matching CDR3 protein are joined into one entry that keeps the most common DNA and genes. The sample profile shows 200,000 to 250,000 distinct CDR3 sequences; 10% to 13% of them were found once. Clones ranked in the top ten supply roughly 23% of the sample. Sequencing input: blood, either unsorted or a sorted T cell fraction (not recorded which). The receptors originated from a male donor with ankylosing spondylitis or in good health (not recorded which).

This clonotype is judged medium-sized. The chain carries TRBV7-2 and TRBJ1-1; D is unresolved. V dropped 3 bases and J dropped 0 bases, with 5 bases sitting between them. The CDR3 extends over 13 amino acids. The germline gives CDR1 SGHTA, CDR2 FQGNSA. The CDR3 spells CASSFSVNTEAFF. In DNA, the CDR3 is TGTGCCAGCAGCTTCTCGGTGAACACTGAAGCTTTCTTT.

This clonotype appeared many times. The gene calls are TRBV3-1 and TRBJ2-3, with no clear D. The V gene's germline CDR1 is LGHDT and CDR2 YNNKEL (reference sequence). The length of the CDR3 is 15 residues. With 0 bases removed from V and 2 bases from J, the gap between germline ends came to 9 bases. CDR3 sequence (DNA): TGTGCCAGCAGCCAAGACCCATCGTACACAGATACGCAGTATTTT. Its translation is CASSQDPSYTDTQYF.

The chain combines TRBV27 with TRBJ2-1; maybe TRBD2 (6 bases). The V gene lost 1 base and the J gene lost 6 bases, with 13 bases spanning the gap. This CDR3 comprises 15 residues. The germline gives CDR1 MNHEY, CDR2 SMNVEV (reference sequence). CDR3 in amino acids: CASSLLLAGGNEQFF. The CDR3 nucleotides read TGTGCCAGCAGTTTATTATTGGCCGGGGGCAATGAGCAGTTCTTC.

This clonotype was observed many times. The chain uses TRBV7-3 and TRBJ2-2; D not certain. Germline values: CDR1 SGHTA, CDR2 FQGTGA. V was cut by 5 bases and J by 2 bases, with 6 bases left in between. This CDR3 comprises 13 residues. For the CDR3, the DNA is TGTGCCAGCAGCACCCCCAACACCGGGGAGCTGTTTTTT. This encodes CASSTPNTGELFF. Supplemented by reference TRBV7-3 and TRBJ2-2, the full variable domain reads GAGVSQTPSNKVTEKGKYVELRCDPISGHTALYWYRQSLGQGPEFLIYFQGTGAADDSGLPNDRFFAVRPEGSVSTLKIQRTERGDSAVYLCASSTPNTGELFFGEGSRLTVL.

In its sample, this clonotype was seen many times. Mismatch with germline at one junction end may stem from a read error. This sequence joins TRBV3-1 and TRBJ2-7; 9 bases align to TRBD1. This CDR3 is 15 amino acids long. Germline CDR1 reads LGHDT; CDR2 reads YNNKEL (reference sequence). The CDR3 DNA is TGTGCCAGCAGACAAGGGGGACAGGGACTATACGAGCAGTACTTC. Amino acids: CASRQGGQGLYEQYF.

This clonotype was observed many times. The chain recombines TRBV20-1 with TRBJ2-5, with 11 bases matching TRBD1. The CDR3 spans 17 residues. Losses at the gene ends were 0 bases for V and 3 bases for J; bases not matched to a gene: 9. Germline V gene data show CDR1 as DFQATT and CDR2 as SNEGSKA (reference sequence). The chain's CDR3 is CSARDSRGTGGKETQYF. The CDR3 bases are TGCAGTGCTAGAGATAGTCGGGGGACAGGGGGTAAAGAGACCCAGTACTTC.

This clonotype has ten or more counts. The chain uses TRBV7-2 and TRBJ2-2; 7 bases align to TRBD2. The CDR3 sequence is 14 residues long. Germline values: CDR1 SGHTA, CDR2 FQGNSA. The J segment lost 6 bases and the V segment lost 4 bases, leaving 5 bases of the junction unmatched. In nucleotides, the CDR3 is TGTGCCAGCAGCTACGGGACTAACTCCGGGGAGCTGTTTTTT. This translates into CASSYGTNSGELFF.

There are many counts of this clonotype. The chain has TRBV18 and TRBJ2-1; D gene ambiguous. The CDR3 is 12 residues long. In germline, CDR1 is KGHSH, CDR2 LQKENI. The V end lost 5 bases, the J end lost 10 bases, and 12 bases lay between the germline ends. CDR3 loop: CASSSGYPEQFF. CDR3 coding DNA: TGTGCCAGCTCATCTGGGTACCCAGAGCAGTTCTTC.

The rearrangement joins TRBV5-1 to TRBJ1-1; D is uncertain. Germline CDR1 and CDR2: SGHRS and YFSETQ. The CDR3 runs to 13 residues. V shed 4 bases and J shed 5 bases, with 12 bases lying between them. The CDR3 sequence: CASSPWTETEAFF. For the CDR3, the DNA is TGCGCCAGCAGCCCTTGGACTGAAACTGAAGCTTTCTTT.

This clonotype was observed a few times. The rearrangement uses TRBV5-1 and TRBJ2-5; D perhaps matches TRBD2 (6 bases). CDR3 length: 15 amino acids. CDR1 is SGHRS and CDR2 is YFSETQ in the germline V gene. The V and J ends lost 1 base and 2 bases respectively, with 12 bases between them. The CDR3 bases are TGCGCCAGCAGCTTGTATGGGGGGAATCAAGAGACCCAGTACTTC. It specifies CASSLYGGNQETQYF.

The table lists this clonotype with many counts. The chain links TRBV5-1 to TRBJ2-3; D might be TRBD1 (6 bases). Looked up from germline, CDR1 is SGHRS and CDR2 is YFSETQ. V was shortened by 0 bases and J by 2 bases, with 10 bases between the two germline ends. The CDR3 covers 15 residues. DNA for the CDR3: TGCGCCAGCAGCTTGGGGGACACAGTCACAGATACGCAGTATTTT. Its protein product is CASSLGDTVTDTQYF.

The CDR3 loop reads CASSFKMNTEAFF. CDR3 bases: TGTGCCAGCAGTTTTAAAATGAACACTGAAGCTTTCTTT. J is TRBJ1-1 and V is TRBV12-3 or TRBV12-4; D remains unclear. The CDR3 is 13 amino acids. V lost 3 bases and J lost 0, with 5 bases in between.

The chain combines TRBV28 with TRBJ2-7; 7 bases are a match to TRBD1. CDR3 length equals 15 residues. V trimming: 6 bases; J trimming: 0 bases; junction bases outside the gene matches: 8. Germline V CDR1 and CDR2: MDHEN, SYDVKM. The CDR3 DNA follows: TGTGCCAGCAGGCATACAGGGGTTATCTCCTACGAGCAGTACTTC. Translated: CASRHTGVISYEQYF.